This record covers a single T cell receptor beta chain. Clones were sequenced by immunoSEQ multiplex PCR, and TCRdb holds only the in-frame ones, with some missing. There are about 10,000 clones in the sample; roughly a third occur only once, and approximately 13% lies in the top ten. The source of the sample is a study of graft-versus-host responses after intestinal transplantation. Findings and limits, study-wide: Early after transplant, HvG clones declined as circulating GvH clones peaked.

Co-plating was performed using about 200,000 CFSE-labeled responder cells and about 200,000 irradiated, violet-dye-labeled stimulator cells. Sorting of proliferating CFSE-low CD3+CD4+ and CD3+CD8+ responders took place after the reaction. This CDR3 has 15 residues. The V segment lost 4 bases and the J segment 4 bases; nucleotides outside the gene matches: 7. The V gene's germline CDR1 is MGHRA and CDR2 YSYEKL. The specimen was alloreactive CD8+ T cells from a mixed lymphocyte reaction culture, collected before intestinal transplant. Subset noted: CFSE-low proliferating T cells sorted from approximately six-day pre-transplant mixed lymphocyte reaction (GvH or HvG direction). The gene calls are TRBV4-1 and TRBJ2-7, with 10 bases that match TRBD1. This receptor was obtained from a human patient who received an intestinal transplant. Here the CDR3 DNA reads TGCGCCAGCAGCCCAACGACAGGGGGCGGGTACGAGCAGTACTTC. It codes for CASSPTTGGGYEQYF.